The 8 T cell receptor beta chains presented below share a single source sample, sequenced in a study of blood T cell dynamics during melanoma immunotherapy. Time point reported: week 3, after first cycle of checkpoint inhibitor. Measured with immunoSEQ multiplex PCR; TCRdb has only the in-frame clones, and not every one. Of approximately 28,000 clones in the sample, 65% to 85% were seen once. Specimen: blood, collected from a patient treated with checkpoint blockade. These receptors originate from a human donor with melanoma.

The chain is built from TRBV7-2 and TRBJ1-5; D uncertain. CDR3 length: 13 amino acids. Germline V lookup: CDR1 SGHTA, CDR2 FQGNSA. With 5 bases removed from V and 7 bases from J, the gap between germline ends came to 12 bases. The CDR3 bases are TGTGCCAGCAGCACTAATGCGTGGCAGCCCCAGCATTTT. It encodes CASSTNAWQPQHF.

The genes are TRBV28 and TRBJ2-2, with D possibly TRBD1 on 6 matching bases. Germline-derived CDR1 and CDR2 are MDHEN and SYDVKM. This CDR3 region has 14 residues. With 3 bases removed from V and 4 bases from J, the gap between germline ends came to 9 bases. The CDR3 loop is CASSLDSTTGELFF. As DNA, the CDR3 is TGTGCCAGCAGTTTGGACAGTACCACCGGGGAGCTGTTTTTT.

V usage is TRBV13 and J usage is TRBJ2-7; unclear D gene. Germline V lookup: CDR1 PRHDT, CDR2 FYEKMQ (reference sequence). The CDR3 runs to 12 residues. V lost 2 bases, J lost 4 bases, and 6 bases lay in between. Here the CDR3 reads CASSLSGYEQYF. The DNA of the CDR3 is TGTGCCAGCAGCTTAAGTGGGTACGAGCAGTACTTC.

In this sample, this clone turned up once. This chain links TRBV6-1 with TRBJ2-7, with TRBD2 as a possible D gene (5 bases). CDR3 length: 15 amino acids. V lost 2 bases and J 3 bases, leaving 14 bases between the germline ends. In germline, CDR1 is MNHNS, CDR2 SASEGT. CDR3 DNA sequence: TGTGCCAGCAGTGAACCGGGAAGGTTTAACTACGAGCAGTACTTC. Its translation is CASSEPGRFNYEQYF.

The chain recombines TRBV6-1 with TRBJ2-2, with 11 bases aligning to TRBD1. The CDR3 is 14 residues long. Germline CDR1 and CDR2: MNHNS and SASEGT. After removal of 6 bases from V and 6 bases from J, the junction contained 3 bases not matched to a gene. CDR3: CASRGTGGPGELFF. The CDR3 region has the DNA TGTGCCAGCAGGGGGACAGGGGGTCCCGGGGAGCTGTTTTTT.

This clone has only a few counts. V gene TRBV29-1 combines with J gene TRBJ1-1; D is unresolved. CDR1 and CDR2 from the germline V gene are SQVTM and ANQGSEA. The germline V and J ends were trimmed by 7 bases and 5 bases, with 14 bases remaining between them. This CDR3 contains 12 residues. CDR3 in amino acids: CSAMTRNTEAFF. CDR3 DNA sequence: TGCAGCGCTATGACTAGGAATACTGAAGCTTTCTTT.

The chain joins TRBV5-8 to TRBJ1-1; D is perhaps TRBD1 (6 bases). With 2 bases removed from V and 5 bases from J, the gap between germline ends came to 10 bases. Germline CDR1 is SGHTS and CDR2 is YDEGEE. The CDR3 contains 13 residues. The DNA of the CDR3 is TGTGCCAGCAGCTTTACAGGGAAGACTGAAGCTTTCTTT. Its protein is CASSFTGKTEAFF.

The V gene is TRBV9, the J gene TRBJ2-1; TRBD2 matches at 10 bases. Germline trimming cut 0 bases from V and 4 bases from J; bases unmatched to any gene: 4. This CDR3 has 16 amino acids. Germline CDR1 is SGDLS and CDR2 is YYNGEE. CDR3 bases: TGTGCCAGCAGCGTAGAAGGGACTAGCGCTTACAATGAGCAGTTCTTC. Translation: CASSVEGTSAYNEQFF.